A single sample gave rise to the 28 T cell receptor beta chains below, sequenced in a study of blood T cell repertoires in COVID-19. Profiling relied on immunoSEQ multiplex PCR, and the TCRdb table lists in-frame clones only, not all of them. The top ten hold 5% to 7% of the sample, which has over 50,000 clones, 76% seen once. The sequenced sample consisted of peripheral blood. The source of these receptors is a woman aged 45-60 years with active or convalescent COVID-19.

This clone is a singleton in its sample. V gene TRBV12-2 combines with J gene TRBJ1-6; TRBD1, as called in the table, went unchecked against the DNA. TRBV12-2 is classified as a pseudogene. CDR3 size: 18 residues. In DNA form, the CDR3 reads TGTGCAAGTCGCTTACCAAATAAAACGGACAGGGGAGATTCACCCCTCCACTTT. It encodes CASRLPNKTDRGDSPLHF.

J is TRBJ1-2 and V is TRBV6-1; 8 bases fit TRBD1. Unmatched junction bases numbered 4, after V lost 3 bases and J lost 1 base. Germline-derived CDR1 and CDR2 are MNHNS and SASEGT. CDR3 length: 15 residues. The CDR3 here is CASSDRDRLNYGYTF. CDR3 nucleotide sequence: TGTGCCAGCAGTGACCGGGACAGGCTTAACTATGGCTACACCTTC.

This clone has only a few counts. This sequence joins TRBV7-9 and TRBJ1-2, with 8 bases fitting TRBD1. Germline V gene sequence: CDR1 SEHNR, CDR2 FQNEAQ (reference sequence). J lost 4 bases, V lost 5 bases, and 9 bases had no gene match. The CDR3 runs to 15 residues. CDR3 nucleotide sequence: TGTGCCAGCAGCCAAGAGGGGGGACAGGTCTATGGCTACACCTTC. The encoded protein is CASSQEGGQVYGYTF.

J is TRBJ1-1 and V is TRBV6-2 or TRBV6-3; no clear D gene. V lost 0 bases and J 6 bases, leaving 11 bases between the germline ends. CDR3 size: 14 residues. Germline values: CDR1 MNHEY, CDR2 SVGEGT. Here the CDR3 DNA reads TGTGCCAGCAGTTACTCGGTGAGGTGGGCTGAAGCTTTCTTT. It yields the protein CASSYSVRWAEAFF.

CDR3 amino acids: CASTPRSGAARETQYF. CDR3 in DNA: TGTGCCAGCACCCCAAGGAGCGGAGCCGCTCGAGAGACCCAGTACTTC. The genes are TRBV6-2 or TRBV6-3 and TRBJ2-5; TRBD2 might be the D (5 bases). Germline V gene sequence: CDR1 MNHEY, CDR2 SVGEGT. The CDR3 totals 16 residues. V dropped 7 bases and J dropped 4 bases, with 22 bases sitting between them.

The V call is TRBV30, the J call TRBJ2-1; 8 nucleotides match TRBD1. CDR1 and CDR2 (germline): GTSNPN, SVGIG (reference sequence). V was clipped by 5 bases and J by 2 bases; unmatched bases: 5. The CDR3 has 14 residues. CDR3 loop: CAWGQGIAYNEQFF. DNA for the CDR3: TGTGCCTGGGGACAGGGAATTGCCTACAATGAGCAGTTCTTC.

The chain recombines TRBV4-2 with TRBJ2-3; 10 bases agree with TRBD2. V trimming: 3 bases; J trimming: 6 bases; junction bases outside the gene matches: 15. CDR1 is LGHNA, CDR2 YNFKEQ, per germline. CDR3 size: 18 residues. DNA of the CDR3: TGTGCCAGCAGCCATGCTATCGGGCTAGCGGGAGATGGGGATACGCAGTATTTT. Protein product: CASSHAIGLAGDGDTQYF.

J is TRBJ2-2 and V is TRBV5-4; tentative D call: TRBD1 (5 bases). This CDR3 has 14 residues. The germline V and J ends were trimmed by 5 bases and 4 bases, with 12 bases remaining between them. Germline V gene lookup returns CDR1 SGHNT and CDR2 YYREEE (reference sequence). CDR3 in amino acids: CASSGGAATGELFF. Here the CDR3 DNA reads TGTGCCAGCAGTGGTGGGGCGGCCACCGGGGAGCTGTTTTTT.

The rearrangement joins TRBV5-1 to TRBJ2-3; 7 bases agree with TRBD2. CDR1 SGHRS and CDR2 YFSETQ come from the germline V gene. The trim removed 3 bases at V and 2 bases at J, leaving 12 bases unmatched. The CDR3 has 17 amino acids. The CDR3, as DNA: TGCGCCAGCAGCTCGGGCTTGGTGGGAGGGAACACAGATACGCAGTATTTT. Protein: CASSSGLVGGNTDTQYF.

CDR3 region: CASSLGLAGVRNEQFF. For the CDR3, the DNA is TGTGCCAGCAGCTTGGGACTAGCGGGAGTCAGGAATGAGCAGTTCTTC. The chain has TRBV7-3 and TRBJ2-1; 14 bases match TRBD2. With V trimmed by 3 bases and J by 7 bases, 5 bases remained unmatched. CDR1 SGHTA and CDR2 FQGTGA come from the germline V gene. CDR3 length: 16 amino acids.

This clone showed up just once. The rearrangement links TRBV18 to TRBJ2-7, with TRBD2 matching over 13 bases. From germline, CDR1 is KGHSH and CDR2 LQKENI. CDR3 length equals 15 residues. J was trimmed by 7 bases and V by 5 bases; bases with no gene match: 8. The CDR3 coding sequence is TGTGCCAGCTCAATTCGGACTAGCGGGAGAGGGGAGCAGTACTTC. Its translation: CASSIRTSGRGEQYF.

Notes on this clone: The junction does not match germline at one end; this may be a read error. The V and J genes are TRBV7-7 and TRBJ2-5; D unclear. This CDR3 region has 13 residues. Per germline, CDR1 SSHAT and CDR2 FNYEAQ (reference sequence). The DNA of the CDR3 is TGTGCTAGCAGCCTAGATCGGTCGGGGACCCAGTACTTC. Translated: CASSLDRSGTQYF.

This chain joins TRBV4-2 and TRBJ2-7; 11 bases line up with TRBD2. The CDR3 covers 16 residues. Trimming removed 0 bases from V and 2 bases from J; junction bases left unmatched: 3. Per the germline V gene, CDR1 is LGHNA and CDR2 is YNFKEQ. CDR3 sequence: CASSQDSSGRTYEQYF. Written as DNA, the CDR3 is TGTGCCAGCAGCCAAGATTCTAGCGGGAGGACCTACGAGCAGTACTTC.

The CDR3 sequence: CASSAHSLLHQPQHF. CDR3 nucleotides: TGTGCCAGCAGCGCCCATTCCCTCCTACATCAGCCCCAGCATTTT. This rearrangement joins TRBV5-5 to TRBJ1-5; D gene uncertain. The V gene lost 4 bases and the J gene lost 5 bases, with 16 bases spanning the gap. The CDR3 length is 15 residues. CDR1 is SGHKS, CDR2 YYEKEE, per germline (reference sequence).

Here the CDR3 DNA reads TGTGCCAGCAGGACCGCAGGATACGGCTCCTACGAGCAGTACTTC. It codes for CASRTAGYGSYEQYF. The J gene is TRBJ2-7, the V gene TRBV6-5; no definite D call. Germline V gene lookup returns CDR1 MNHEY and CDR2 SVGAGI. The ends were cut back, 6 bases at V and 0 bases at J, with 15 bases in the middle. The CDR3 sequence is 15 residues long.

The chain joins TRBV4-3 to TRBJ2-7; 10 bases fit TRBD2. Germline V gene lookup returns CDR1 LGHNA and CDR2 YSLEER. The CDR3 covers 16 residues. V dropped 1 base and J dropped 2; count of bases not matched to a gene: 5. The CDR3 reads CASSQAPTSGAYEQYF. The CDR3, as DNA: TGCGCCAGCAGCCAAGCTCCCACTAGCGGGGCCTACGAGCAGTACTTC.

The CDR3, as DNA: TGCGCCAGCAGCTTGGAAGGGGAAACTGGCTACACCTTC. Its translation is CASSLEGETGYTF. The chain is built from TRBV5-1 and TRBJ1-2, with a possible D match to TRBD1 (5 bases). V gave up 0 bases and J gave up 7 bases, with 10 bases separating them. CDR3 length equals 13 residues. Germline V lookup: CDR1 SGHRS, CDR2 YFSETQ. Looking up the rest from reference TRBV5-1 and TRBJ1-2 gives the full variable domain: KAGVTQTPRYLIKTRGQQVTLSCSPISGHRSVSWYQQTPGQGLQFLFEYFSETQRNKGNFPGRFSGRQFSNSRSEMNVSTLELGDSALYLCASSLEGETGYTFGSGTRLTVV.

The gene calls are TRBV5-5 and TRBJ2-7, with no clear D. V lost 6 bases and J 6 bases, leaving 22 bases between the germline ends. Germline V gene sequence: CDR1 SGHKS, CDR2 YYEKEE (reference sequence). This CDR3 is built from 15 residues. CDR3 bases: TGTGCCAGCACCCCGCCGAACAGCCTACCAGCCGAGCAGTACTTC. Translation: CASTPPNSLPAEQYF.

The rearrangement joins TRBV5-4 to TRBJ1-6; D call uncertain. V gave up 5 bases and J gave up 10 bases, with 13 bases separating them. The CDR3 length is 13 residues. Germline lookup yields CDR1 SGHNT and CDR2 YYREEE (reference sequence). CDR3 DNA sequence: TGTGCCAGCAGTCCGGAGAACGGCTCACCCCTCCACTTT. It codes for CASSPENGSPLHF.

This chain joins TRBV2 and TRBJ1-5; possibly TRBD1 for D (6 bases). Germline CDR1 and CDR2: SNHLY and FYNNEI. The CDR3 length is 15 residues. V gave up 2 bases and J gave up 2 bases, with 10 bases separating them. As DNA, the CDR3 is TGTGCCAGCAGTGAACAGGGGTTTGGCAATCAGCCCCAGCATTTT. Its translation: CASSEQGFGNQPQHF.

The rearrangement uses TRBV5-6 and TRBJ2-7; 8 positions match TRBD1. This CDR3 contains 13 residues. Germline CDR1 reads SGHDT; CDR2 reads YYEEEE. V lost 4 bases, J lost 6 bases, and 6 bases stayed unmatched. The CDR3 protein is CASSPLDRVEQYF. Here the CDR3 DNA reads TGTGCCAGCAGCCCCCTGGACAGGGTCGAGCAGTACTTC. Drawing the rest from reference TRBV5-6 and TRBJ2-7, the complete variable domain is DAGVTQSPTHLIKTRGQQVTLRCSPKSGHDTVSWYQQALGQGPQFIFQYYEEEERQRGNFPDRFSGHQFPNYSSELNVNALLLGDSALYLCASSPLDRVEQYFGPGTRLTVT.

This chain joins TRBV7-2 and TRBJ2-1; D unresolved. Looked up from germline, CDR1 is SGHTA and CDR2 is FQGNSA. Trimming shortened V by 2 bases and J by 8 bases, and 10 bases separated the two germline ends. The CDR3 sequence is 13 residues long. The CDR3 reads CASSLSLPDEQFF. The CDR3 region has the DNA TGTGCCAGCAGCTTAAGCTTGCCGGATGAGCAGTTCTTC.

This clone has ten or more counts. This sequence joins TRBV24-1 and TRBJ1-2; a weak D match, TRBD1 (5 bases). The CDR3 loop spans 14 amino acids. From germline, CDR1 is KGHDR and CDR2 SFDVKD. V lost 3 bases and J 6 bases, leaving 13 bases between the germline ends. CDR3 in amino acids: CATSDQGLYHGYTF. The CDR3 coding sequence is TGTGCCACCAGTGATCAGGGCCTTTACCATGGCTACACCTTC.

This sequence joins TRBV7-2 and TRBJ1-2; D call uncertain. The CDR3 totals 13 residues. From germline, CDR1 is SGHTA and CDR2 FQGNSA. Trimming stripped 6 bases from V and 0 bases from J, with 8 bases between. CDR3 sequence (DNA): TGTGCCAGCAGTCTCGACACTAACTATGGCTACACCTTC. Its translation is CASSLDTNYGYTF.

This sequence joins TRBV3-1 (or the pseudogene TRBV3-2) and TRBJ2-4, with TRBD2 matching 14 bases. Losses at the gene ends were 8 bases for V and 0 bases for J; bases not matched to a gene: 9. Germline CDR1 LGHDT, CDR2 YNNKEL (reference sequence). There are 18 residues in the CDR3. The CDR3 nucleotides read TGTGCCAGCTTTCCGGGACTAGCGGGAGTTCGAGCCAAAAACATTCAGTACTTC. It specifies CASFPGLAGVRAKNIQYF.

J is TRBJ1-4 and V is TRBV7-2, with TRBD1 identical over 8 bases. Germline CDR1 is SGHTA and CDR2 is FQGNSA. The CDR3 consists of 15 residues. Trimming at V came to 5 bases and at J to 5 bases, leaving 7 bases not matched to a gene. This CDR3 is CASSQFTGGNEKLFF. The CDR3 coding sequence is TGTGCCAGCAGCCAGTTTACAGGGGGGAATGAAAAACTGTTTTTT.

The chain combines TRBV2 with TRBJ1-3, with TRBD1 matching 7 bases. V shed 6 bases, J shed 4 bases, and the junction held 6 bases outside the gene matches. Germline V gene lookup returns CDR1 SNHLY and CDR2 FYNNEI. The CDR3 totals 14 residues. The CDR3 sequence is CASRPSTGGNTIYF. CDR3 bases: TGTGCCAGCAGACCTTCGACAGGGGGAAACACCATATATTTT.

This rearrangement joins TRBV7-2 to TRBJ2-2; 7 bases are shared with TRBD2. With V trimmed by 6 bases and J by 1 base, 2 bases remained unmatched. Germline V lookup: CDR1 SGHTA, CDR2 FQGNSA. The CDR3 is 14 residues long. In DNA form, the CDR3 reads TGTGCCAGCAGTTCTAGCGGGAACACCGGGGAGCTGTTTTTT. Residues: CASSSSGNTGELFF.